The present T cell receptor beta chain was sequenced within a study of metastatic and nonmetastatic thyroid tumors. For the study at large: Repertoire data that came from the blood and tumor or nodule tissue of malignant and benign thyroid patients were compared. Regarding the study as a whole: Malignant thyroid tumors reportedly exceeded benign nodules significantly in TCR beta diversity, with the difference appearing in blood and tumor.

The CDR3 consists of 18 residues. Germline CDR1 and CDR2: LGHNA and YNFKEQ. For this clone: The target antigen is unknown. The junction departs from the called germline gene at one end, perhaps through a read error.

In the original processing: Building a distant-metastasis classifier for papillary thyroid cancer drew on CDR3 differences across clinicopathological groups. TCRdb re-called clones via MiXCR from the PCR reads. For this entry, the V and J calls and clone size follow TCRdb and not the study's own pipeline. There are roughly 29,000 clones in the sample; 23% occur only once, and 2.4% lies in the top ten. Patients had received no treatment of any kind before thyroid surgery. The TCR comes from a female donor with papillary thyroid cancer or a benign thyroid nodule (not recorded which). Some clones in this sample may be carry-over from other donors' samples. The chain couples TRBV4-2 to TRBJ2-2; 7 bases line up with TRBD2. The sequenced sample was blood. The CDR3 coding sequence is TGTGCCAGCAGACAAGATCATCCGGGAGGAATAGGTACCGGCGAGCTGTTTTTT. Translated: CASRQDHPGGIGTGELFF.